Each of the 29 T cell receptor beta chains below was sequenced from the same sample in a study of CD8 T cells in ankylosing spondylitis. Each CDR3 protein is one row after TCRdb ran MiXCR on the 5' RACE reads. The data contain 400,000 or so distinct CDR3 sequences, 25% to 30% of them singletons. No cognate antigen is known for these TCRs. Study-level results: Roughly 8 highly homologous variants made up a TCR beta motif, and this motif appeared characteristic of ankylosing spondylitis blood.

The specimen sequenced was blood, either unsorted or a sorted T cell fraction (not recorded which). The receptors were gathered from a male donor with ankylosing spondylitis.

This clonotype was observed a handful of times. The chain combines TRBV29-1 with TRBJ2-3, with D hard to call. The CDR3 is made up of 12 amino acids. The germline V gene encodes CDR1 SQVTM and CDR2 ANQGSEA. The CDR3 here is CGSSGSTDTQYF. The CDR3 region has the DNA TGCGGATCATCGGGTTCCACAGATACGCAGTATTTT.

This clonotype came up a few times. This sequence joins TRBV11-2 and TRBJ2-1; tentative D call: TRBD1 (6 bases). The V gene's germline CDR1 is SGHAT and CDR2 FQNNGV. The CDR3 length is 14 residues. The V end lost 0 bases, the J end lost 7 bases, and 10 bases lay between the germline ends. The CDR3 nucleotides are TGTGCCAGCAGCTTAGAACAGGGAATGAATGAGCAGTTCTTC. Translation: CASSLEQGMNEQFF.

The rearrangement uses TRBV7-9 and TRBJ2-3; D possibly matches TRBD1 or TRBD2 (5 bases each). Trimming pared 6 bases from V and 0 bases from J, leaving 16 bases between. The CDR3 consists of 16 residues. Looked up from germline, CDR1 is SEHNR and CDR2 is FQNEAQ (reference sequence). CDR3 in DNA: TGTGCCAGCAGACCATACGGGGACCCAAGCACAGATACGCAGTATTTT. It translates to CASRPYGDPSTDTQYF.

V usage is TRBV20-1 and J usage is TRBJ2-7, with D perhaps being TRBD1 or TRBD2 (6 bases each). The V gene's germline CDR1 is DFQATT and CDR2 SNEGSKA (reference sequence). The CDR3 consists of 15 residues. The V end lost 0 bases, the J end lost 3 bases, and 15 bases lay between the germline ends. CDR3 loop: CSARDLRGADYEQYF. The CDR3 DNA is TGCAGTGCTAGAGATCTTAGGGGGGCGGACTACGAGCAGTACTTC.

Only a few counts were recorded for this clonotype. This chain links TRBV7-8 with TRBJ1-5; perhaps TRBD1 as D (5 bases). The V end lost 5 bases, the J end lost 7 bases, and 15 bases lay between the germline ends. Germline CDR1 SGHVS, CDR2 FQNEAQ. This CDR3 region has 14 residues. CDR3 sequence (DNA): TGTGCCAGCAGCCCCAGGGACTTATGGCAGCCCCAGCATTTT. Translation: CASSPRDLWQPQHF.

This chain connects TRBV10-3 to TRBJ2-1; TRBD2 aligns across 14 bases. CDR1 ENHRY and CDR2 SYGVKD come from the germline V gene. With V trimmed by 7 bases and J by 7 bases, 18 bases remained unmatched. The CDR3 has 19 amino acids. The CDR3 DNA reads as TGTGCCATCACTCGACTAGCGGGAGGGCCGGGAAATCCAGGGAATGAGCAGTTCTTC. This codes for CAITRLAGGPGNPGNEQFF.

This clonotype was detected ten times or more. The rearrangement uses TRBV7-2 and TRBJ1-5; perhaps TRBD1 as D (5 bases). The CDR3 sequence is 15 residues long. V was trimmed by 8 bases and J by 4 bases, leaving 18 bases between them. Germline V CDR1 and CDR2: SGHTA, FQGNSA. This chain's CDR3 is CASGIGTRMNQPQHF. The CDR3 nucleotides read TGTGCCAGCGGCATTGGGACCAGGATGAATCAGCCCCAGCATTTT. The complete variable domain, with remaining parts taken from reference TRBV7-2 and TRBJ1-5, reads GAGVSQSPSNKVTEKGKDVELRCDPISGHTALYWYRQSLGQGLEFLIYFQGNSAPDKSGLPSDRFSAERTGGSVSTLTIQRTQQEDSAVYLCASGIGTRMNQPQHFGDGTRLSIL.

The chain couples TRBV12-3 or TRBV12-4 to TRBJ2-7; perhaps TRBD2 as D (6 bases). CDR3 length equals 15 residues. The V end lost 4 bases, the J end lost 1 base, and 14 bases lay between the germline ends. CDR3 bases: TGTGCCAGCAGTTCGCGGACTACCAGTTCCTACGAGCAGTACTTC. It yields the protein CASSSRTTSSYEQYF.

The rearrangement uses TRBV11-3 and TRBJ2-7; D is undetermined. This CDR3 has 13 residues. V was shortened by 3 bases and J by 5 bases, with 11 bases between the two germline ends. CDR1 and CDR2 from the germline V gene are SGHNT and YENEEA. The CDR3 DNA follows: TGTGCCAGCAGCTTGACGTTTAGCCACGAGCAGTACGTC. It yields the protein CASSLTFSHEQYV.

The CDR3, as DNA: TGTGCCAGCAGCCCCGCGCCCTATCAGCCCCAGCATTTT. It yields the protein CASSPAPYQPQHF. V and J are TRBV7-2 and TRBJ1-5; the D is unclear. The CDR3 loop spans 13 amino acids. The germline gives CDR1 SGHTA, CDR2 FQGNSA. Deletions cut 5 bases from V and 5 bases from J, with 10 bases between.

In this sample, this clonotype turned up many times. This CDR3 reads CASSLGPGSSYNEQFF. CDR3 DNA sequence: TGCGCCAGCAGCTTGGGGCCAGGGAGCTCCTACAATGAGCAGTTCTTC. V gene TRBV5-1 combines with J gene TRBJ2-1, with D perhaps TRBD1 or TRBD2 (5 bases each). In germline, CDR1 is SGHRS, CDR2 YFSETQ. Trimming shortened V by 0 bases and J by 0 bases, and 10 bases separated the two germline ends. The CDR3 loop spans 16 amino acids.

J is TRBJ2-4 and V is TRBV24-1, with TRBD1 matching over 7 bases. Germline V CDR1 and CDR2: KGHDR, SFDVKD. The CDR3 spans 14 residues. The V segment lost 3 bases and the J segment 5 bases; nucleotides outside the gene matches: 3. Here the CDR3 DNA reads TGTGCCACCAGTGATCCAGGACAGGAAAACATTCAGTACTTC. Protein: CATSDPGQENIQYF.

This clonotype was seen a handful of times. The V and J genes are TRBV7-8 and TRBJ2-1, with a weak D call TRBD2 (6 bases). Germline CDR1 reads SGHVS; CDR2 reads FQNEAQ. The CDR3 has 16 amino acids. Trimming left V 5 bases short and J 4 bases short, with 18 bases between. The CDR3 is CASSPLSSGLYNEQFF. In DNA form, the CDR3 reads TGTGCCAGCAGCCCCCTATCCAGCGGGTTATACAATGAGCAGTTCTTC.

This chain connects TRBV5-1 to TRBJ1-1; possibly TRBD1 for D (6 bases). The V end lost 0 bases, the J end lost 5 bases, and 11 bases lay between the germline ends. In germline, CDR1 is SGHRS, CDR2 YFSETQ. This CDR3 has 14 residues. The CDR3 loop is CASSLAGGRTEAFF. In nucleotides, the CDR3 is TGCGCCAGCAGCTTGGCGGGGGGGCGAACTGAAGCTTTCTTT.

This clonotype has a count of ten or more. The gene calls are TRBV4-1 and TRBJ2-1, with 9 bases lining up with TRBD1. Germline assignment: CDR1 MGHRA and CDR2 YSYEKL. With 4 bases clipped from V and 3 bases from J, the junction kept 4 bases outside the gene matches. The CDR3 runs 15 residues. The CDR3 DNA reads TGCGCCAGCAGCCGGGGACAGGGAGGCTACAATGAGCAGTTCTTC. It yields the protein CASSRGQGGYNEQFF.

The genes are TRBV30 and TRBJ1-6; the D gene is possibly TRBD1 (6 bases). The CDR3 sequence is 15 residues long. V lost 4 bases and J 9 bases, leaving 19 bases between the germline ends. Germline assignment: CDR1 GTSNPN and CDR2 SVGIG (reference sequence). CDR3 sequence (DNA): TGTGCCTGGATTCTCCAGGGGTTTGAAAGTTCACCCCTCCACTTT. This gives the protein CAWILQGFESSPLHF.

The chain links TRBV24-1 to TRBJ1-5; unclear D gene. The germline V and J ends were trimmed by 3 bases and 0 bases, with 8 bases remaining between them. CDR1 and CDR2 (germline): KGHDR, SFDVKD. The CDR3 runs 15 residues. Written as DNA, the CDR3 is TGTGCCACCAGTGATACCGCCGATAGCAATCAGCCCCAGCATTTT. This gives the protein CATSDTADSNQPQHF.

The chain couples TRBV12-3 or TRBV12-4 to TRBJ1-4; D ambiguous. V was pared by 5 bases and J by 7 bases, with 11 bases between. This CDR3 is 13 amino acids long. This CDR3 is CASSASAGEKLFF. CDR3 in DNA: TGTGCCAGCAGTGCCTCGGCAGGTGAAAAACTGTTTTTT.

The chain uses TRBV20-1 and TRBJ2-1; TRBD1 agrees at 9 bases. The CDR3 has 15 residues. The germline gives CDR1 DFQATT, CDR2 SNEGSKA (reference sequence). The V segment lost 5 bases and the J segment 8 bases; nucleotides outside the gene matches: 13. Here the CDR3 DNA reads TGCAGTGCTCGTCTGATGGGACAGGGTAACGATGAGCAGTTCTTC. Residues: CSARLMGQGNDEQFF.

This clonotype was counted between two and nine times. This chain joins TRBV11-2 and TRBJ2-5; 7 bases are shared with TRBD2. Germline values: CDR1 SGHAT, CDR2 FQNNGV. With V trimmed by 4 bases and J by 3 bases, 11 bases remained unmatched. The CDR3 has 16 amino acids. DNA of the CDR3: TGTGCCAGCAGCTCCCAATTACGGGACTACAAAGAGACCCAGTACTTC. This gives the protein CASSSQLRDYKETQYF. The whole variable domain, remainder taken from reference TRBV11-2 and TRBJ2-5, is EAGVAQSPRYKIIEKRQSVAFWCNPISGHATLYWYQQILGQGPKLLIQFQNNGVVDDSQLPKDRFSAERLKGVDSTLKIQPAKLEDSAVYLCASSSQLRDYKETQYFGPGTRLLVL.

This clonotype was detected many times. The J gene is TRBJ1-5, the V gene TRBV5-1; D remains unclear. The V and J ends lost 0 bases and 6 bases respectively, with 7 bases between them. There are 13 residues in the CDR3. CDR1 is SGHRS and CDR2 is YFSETQ in the germline V gene. The CDR3 loop is CASSLEVGQPQHF. CDR3 sequence (DNA): TGCGCCAGCAGCTTGGAAGTGGGTCAGCCCCAGCATTTT.

This chain links TRBV12-3 or TRBV12-4 with TRBJ2-7; a weak D match, TRBD2 (5 bases). V lost 1 base and J lost 7, with 14 bases in between. The CDR3 spans 14 residues. The CDR3 sequence: CASSLGGVIREQYV. The CDR3 coding sequence is TGTGCCAGCAGTTTAGGGGGAGTCATTCGGGAGCAGTACGTC.

V gene TRBV5-1 combines with J gene TRBJ2-3, with D unclear. V dropped 0 bases and J dropped 0 bases, with 11 bases sitting between them. CDR3 size: 16 residues. Germline V gene lookup returns CDR1 SGHRS and CDR2 YFSETQ. The CDR3 region is CASSLVGTSSTDTQYF. The CDR3 bases are TGCGCCAGCAGCTTGGTCGGCACCTCTAGCACAGATACGCAGTATTTT.

DNA of the CDR3: TGTGCCATCAGTGAGGTGACTTTCTACGAGCAGTACTTC. Translation gives CAISEVTFYEQYF. The gene calls are TRBV10-3 and TRBJ2-7; no clear D. CDR3 length: 13 residues. The V gene's germline CDR1 is ENHRY and CDR2 SYGVKD. Trimming pared 2 bases from V and 3 bases from J, leaving 8 bases between.

The V call is TRBV5-1, the J call TRBJ2-4; 7 nucleotides align to TRBD1. Germline lookup yields CDR1 SGHRS and CDR2 YFSETQ. Germline trimming cut 4 bases from V and 5 bases from J; bases unmatched to any gene: 12. The CDR3 has 16 residues. CDR3 in DNA: TGCGCCAGCAGCGAGAGAGAGACAGGGTGGGAAAACATTCAGTACTTC. The encoded protein is CASSERETGWENIQYF. Based on the CDR3 plus reference TRBV5-1 and TRBJ2-4, the full variable domain is KAGVTQTPRYLIKTRGQQVTLSCSPISGHRSVSWYQQTPGQGLQFLFEYFSETQRNKGNFPGRFSGRQFSNSRSEMNVSTLELGDSALYLCASSERETGWENIQYFGAGTRLSVL.

The chain employs TRBV3-1 and TRBJ1-2; D is perhaps TRBD1 (5 bases). V dropped 4 bases and J dropped 3 bases, with 15 bases sitting between them. Germline CDR1 and CDR2: LGHDT and YNNKEL (reference sequence). CDR3 length: 15 amino acids. CDR3 sequence: CASSRTQGAYYGYTF. The CDR3 nucleotides read TGTGCCAGCAGCCGAACGCAGGGAGCGTACTATGGCTACACCTTC. Filled out from reference TRBV3-1 and TRBJ1-2, the complete variable domain reads DTAVSQTPKYLVTQMGNDKSIKCEQNLGHDTMYWYKQDSKKFLKIMFSYNNKELIINETVPNRFSPKSPDKAHLNLHINSLELGDSAVYFCASSRTQGAYYGYTFGSGTRLTVV.

This clonotype appeared a few times. V is TRBV7-9 and J is TRBJ2-1, with 10 bases aligning to TRBD1. With V trimmed by 2 bases and J by 7 bases, 8 bases remained unmatched. The germline V gene encodes CDR1 SEHNR and CDR2 FQNEAQ (reference sequence). There are 16 residues in the CDR3. The CDR3 sequence: CASSLQGQGKSNEQFF. The CDR3 DNA follows: TGTGCCAGCAGCTTACAGGGACAGGGGAAAAGTAATGAGCAGTTCTTC.

The chain uses TRBV20-1 and TRBJ1-6, with TRBD1 identical over 11 bases. Germline values: CDR1 DFQATT, CDR2 SNEGSKA (reference sequence). This CDR3 is 13 amino acids long. Germline trimming cut 3 bases from V and 10 bases from J; bases unmatched to any gene: 2. CDR3 sequence (DNA): TGCAGTGCTAGGGGACAGGGGGAATCACCCCTCCACTTT. Protein sequence: CSARGQGESPLHF.

In its sample, this clonotype was seen a few times. The rearrangement links TRBV30 to TRBJ2-2; unclear D gene. Looked up from germline, CDR1 is GTSNPN and CDR2 is SVGIG (reference sequence). The CDR3 is 12 amino acids. V lost 5 bases and J 2 bases, leaving 6 bases between the germline ends. The CDR3 coding sequence is TGTGCCTGGGCCAGTAACACCGGGGAGCTGTTTTTT. Its translation: CAWASNTGELFF.